This T cell receptor beta chain was sequenced for a study of CXCR3-negative and CXCR3-positive naive CD8 T cells. Study context: The libraries together contributed some 140 million TRB reads, each supplying about 1.5 +/- 0.3 million.

Study-wide findings and caveats: Against CXCR3-negative naive cells, CXCR3-positive naive cells showed more hydrophobic TRB CDR3s.

UMI-labeled 5' RACE TRB cDNA libraries were prepared from the cells. One entry per CDR3 protein, without DNA, is what TCRdb gives after re-calling the 5' RACE reads. Its clone listing holds 100,000 to 150,000 distinct CDR3 sequences. The germline V gene encodes CDR1 SGHDN and CDR2 FVKESK. The CDR3 length is 15 residues. Notes on this clonotype: The antigen is undetermined.

This chain joins TRBV14 and TRBJ2-7. The receptor's source is a human donor in good health. Some clones in this sample may be carry-over from other donors' samples. The sample was naive CXCR3+ CD8+ T cells from blood. Noted subset: CD45RO-CCR7+CD27+CD95- naive CD8+ T cells expressing CXCR3 (TNR3+). CDR3 residues: CASSPPAGGPHEQYF.